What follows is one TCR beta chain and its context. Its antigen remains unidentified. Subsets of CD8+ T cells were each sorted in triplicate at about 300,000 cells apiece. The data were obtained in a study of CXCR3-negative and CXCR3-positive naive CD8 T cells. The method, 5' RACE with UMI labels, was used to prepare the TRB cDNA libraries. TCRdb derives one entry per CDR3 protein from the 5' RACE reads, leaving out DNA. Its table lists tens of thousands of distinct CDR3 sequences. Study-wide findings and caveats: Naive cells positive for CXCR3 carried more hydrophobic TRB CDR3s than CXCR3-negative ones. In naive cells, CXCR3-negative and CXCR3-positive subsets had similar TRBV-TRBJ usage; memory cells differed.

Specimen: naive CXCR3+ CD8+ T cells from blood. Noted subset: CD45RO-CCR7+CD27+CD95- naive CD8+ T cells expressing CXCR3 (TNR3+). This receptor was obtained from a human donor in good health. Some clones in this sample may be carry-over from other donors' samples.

CDR3 sequence: CASSLEAGSYNEQFF. The V and J genes are TRBV11-2 and TRBJ2-1; no DNA is available, so the TRBD2 call from TCRdb remains unchecked. Looked up from germline, CDR1 is SGHAT and CDR2 is FQNNGV. This CDR3 has 15 amino acids.